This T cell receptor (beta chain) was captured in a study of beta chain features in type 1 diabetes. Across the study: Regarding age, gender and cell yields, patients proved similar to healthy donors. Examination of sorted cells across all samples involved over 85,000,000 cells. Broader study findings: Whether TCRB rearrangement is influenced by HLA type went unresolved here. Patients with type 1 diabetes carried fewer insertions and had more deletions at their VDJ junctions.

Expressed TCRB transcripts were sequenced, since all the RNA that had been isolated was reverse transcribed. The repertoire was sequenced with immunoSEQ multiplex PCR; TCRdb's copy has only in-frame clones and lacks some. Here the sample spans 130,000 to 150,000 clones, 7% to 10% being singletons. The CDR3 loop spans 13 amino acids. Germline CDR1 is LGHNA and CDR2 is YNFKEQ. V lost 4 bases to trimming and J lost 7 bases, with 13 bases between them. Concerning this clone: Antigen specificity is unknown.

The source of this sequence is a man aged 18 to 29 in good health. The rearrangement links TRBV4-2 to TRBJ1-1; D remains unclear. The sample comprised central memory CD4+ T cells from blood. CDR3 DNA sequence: TGTGCCAGCAGCCCTTCGAGGGTCAGTGAAGCTTTCTTT. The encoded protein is CASSPSRVSEAFF.